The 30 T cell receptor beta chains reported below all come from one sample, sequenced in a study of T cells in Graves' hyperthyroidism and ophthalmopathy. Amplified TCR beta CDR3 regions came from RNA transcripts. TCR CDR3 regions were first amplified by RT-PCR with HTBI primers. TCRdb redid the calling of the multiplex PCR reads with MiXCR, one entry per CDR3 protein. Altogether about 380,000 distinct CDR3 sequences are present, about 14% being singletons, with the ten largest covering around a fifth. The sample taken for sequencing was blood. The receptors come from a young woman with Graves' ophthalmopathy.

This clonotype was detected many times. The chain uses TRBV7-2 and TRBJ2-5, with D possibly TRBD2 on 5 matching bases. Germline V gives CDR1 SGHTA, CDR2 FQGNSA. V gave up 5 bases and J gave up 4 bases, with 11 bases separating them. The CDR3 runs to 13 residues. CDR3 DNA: TGTGCCAGCAGCAAAGGACTGCGAGAGACCCAGTACTTC. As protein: CASSKGLRETQYF. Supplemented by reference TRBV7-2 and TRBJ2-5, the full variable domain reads GAGVSQSPSNKVTEKGKDVELRCDPISGHTALYWYRQSLGQGLEFLIYFQGNSAPDKSGLPSDRFSAERTGGSVSTLTIQRTQQEDSAVYLCASSKGLRETQYFGPGTRLLVL.

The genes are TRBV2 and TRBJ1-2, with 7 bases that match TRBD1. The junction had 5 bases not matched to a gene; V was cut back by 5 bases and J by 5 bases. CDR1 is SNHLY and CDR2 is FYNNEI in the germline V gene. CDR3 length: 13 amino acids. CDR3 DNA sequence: TGTGCCAGCAGTCCAGGGGGTCGGTATGGCTACACCTTC. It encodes CASSPGGRYGYTF.

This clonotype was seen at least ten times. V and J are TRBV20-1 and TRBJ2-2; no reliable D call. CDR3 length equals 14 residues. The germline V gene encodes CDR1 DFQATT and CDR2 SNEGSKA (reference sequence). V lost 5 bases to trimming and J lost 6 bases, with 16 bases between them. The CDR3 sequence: CSALTTIRPGELFF. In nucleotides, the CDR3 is TGCAGTGCTCTAACAACCATCAGGCCCGGGGAGCTGTTTTTT.

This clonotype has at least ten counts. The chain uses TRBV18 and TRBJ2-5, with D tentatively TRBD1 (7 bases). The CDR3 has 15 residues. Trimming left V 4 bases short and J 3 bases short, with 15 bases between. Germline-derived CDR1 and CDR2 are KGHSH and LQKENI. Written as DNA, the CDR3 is TGTGCCAGCTCACGCTACAGGGGCGGGGAAGAGACCCAGTACTTC. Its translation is CASSRYRGGEETQYF.

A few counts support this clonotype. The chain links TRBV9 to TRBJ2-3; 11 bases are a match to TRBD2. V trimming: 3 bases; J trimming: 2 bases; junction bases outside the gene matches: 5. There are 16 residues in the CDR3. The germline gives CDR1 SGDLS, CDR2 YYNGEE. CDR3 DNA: TGTGCCAGCAGCGACATACTAGCGGGGGTCACAGATACGCAGTATTTT. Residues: CASSDILAGVTDTQYF. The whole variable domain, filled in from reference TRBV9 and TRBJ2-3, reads DSGVTQTPKHLITATGQRVTLRCSPRSGDLSVYWYQQSLDQGLQFLIQYYNGEERAKGNILERFSAQQFPDLHSELNLSSLELGDSALYFCASSDILAGVTDTQYFGPGTRLTVL.

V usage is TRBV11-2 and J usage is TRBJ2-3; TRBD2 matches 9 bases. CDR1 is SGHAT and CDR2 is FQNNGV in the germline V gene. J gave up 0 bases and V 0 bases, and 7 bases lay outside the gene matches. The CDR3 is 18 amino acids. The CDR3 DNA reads TGTGCCAGCAGCTTAGAAGGGGCTAGCGGGGTTAGCACAGATACGCAGTATTTT. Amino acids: CASSLEGASGVSTDTQYF.

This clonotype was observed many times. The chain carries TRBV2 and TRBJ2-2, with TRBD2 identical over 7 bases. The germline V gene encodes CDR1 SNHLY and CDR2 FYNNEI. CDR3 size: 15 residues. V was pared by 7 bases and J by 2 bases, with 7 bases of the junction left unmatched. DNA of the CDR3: TGTGCCAGCATGAAACGGGGGGTTAACACCGGGGAGCTGTTTTTT. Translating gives CASMKRGVNTGELFF.

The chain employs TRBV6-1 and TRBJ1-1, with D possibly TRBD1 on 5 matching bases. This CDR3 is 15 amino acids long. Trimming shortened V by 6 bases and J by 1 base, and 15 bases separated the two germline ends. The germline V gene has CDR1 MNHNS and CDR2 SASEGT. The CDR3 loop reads CASRKNSRENTEAFF. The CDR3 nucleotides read TGTGCCAGCAGAAAGAATTCCAGGGAGAACACTGAAGCTTTCTTT.

DNA of the CDR3: TGCAGTGCTAGAGATTTCGGGACCGTAGAGACCCAGTACTTC. This sequence encodes CSARDFGTVETQYF. This rearrangement joins TRBV20-1 to TRBJ2-5; D possibly uses TRBD1 or TRBD2 (5 bases each). The germline V gene encodes CDR1 DFQATT and CDR2 SNEGSKA (reference sequence). Trimming removed 0 bases from V and 4 bases from J, with 12 bases in between. The CDR3 is 14 amino acids.

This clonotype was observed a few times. CDR3 in amino acids: CASSQVARAPEQYF. In nucleotides, the CDR3 is TGTGCCAGCAGCCAAGTTGCCAGGGCACCCGAGCAGTACTTC. The chain combines TRBV5-6 with TRBJ2-7; tentative D call: TRBD1 (5 bases). Trimming removed 4 bases from V and 6 bases from J, with 17 bases in between. This CDR3 has 14 amino acids. The germline V gene encodes CDR1 SGHDT and CDR2 YYEEEE.

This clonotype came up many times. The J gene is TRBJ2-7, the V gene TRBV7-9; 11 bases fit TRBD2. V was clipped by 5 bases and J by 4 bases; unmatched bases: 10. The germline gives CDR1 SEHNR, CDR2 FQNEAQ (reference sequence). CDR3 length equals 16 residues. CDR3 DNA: TGTGCCAGCAGCCCGACGGGACTAGCGGATCGGTACGAGCAGTACTTC. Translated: CASSPTGLADRYEQYF.

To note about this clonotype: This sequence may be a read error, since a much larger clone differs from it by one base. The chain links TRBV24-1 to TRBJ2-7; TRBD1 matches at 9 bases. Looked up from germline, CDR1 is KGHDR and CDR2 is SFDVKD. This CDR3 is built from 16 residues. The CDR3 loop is CAASDSGQGHLYEQYF. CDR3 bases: TGTGCCGCCAGTGATTCCGGACAGGGGCACCTATACGAGCAGTACTTC.

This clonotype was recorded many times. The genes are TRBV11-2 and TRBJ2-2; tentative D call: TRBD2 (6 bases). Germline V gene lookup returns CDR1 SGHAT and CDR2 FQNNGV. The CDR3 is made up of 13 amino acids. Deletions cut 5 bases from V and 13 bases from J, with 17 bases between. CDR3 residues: CASSQTDGGRLFF. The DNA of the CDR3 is TGTGCCAGCAGCCAGACCGATGGGGGGAGGCTGTTTTTT.

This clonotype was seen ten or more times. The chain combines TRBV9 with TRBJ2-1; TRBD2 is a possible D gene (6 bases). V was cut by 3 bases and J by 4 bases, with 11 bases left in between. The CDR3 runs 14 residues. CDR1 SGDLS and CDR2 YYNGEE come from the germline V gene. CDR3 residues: CASSGGTDYNEQFF. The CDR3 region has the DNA TGTGCCAGCAGCGGGGGGACTGATTACAATGAGCAGTTCTTC.

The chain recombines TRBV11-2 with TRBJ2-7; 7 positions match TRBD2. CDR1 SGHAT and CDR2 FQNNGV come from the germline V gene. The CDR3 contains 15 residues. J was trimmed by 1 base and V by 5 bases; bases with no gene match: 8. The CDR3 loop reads CASSTGGLGSYEQYF. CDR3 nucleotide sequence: TGTGCCAGCAGCACAGGTGGACTAGGTTCCTACGAGCAGTACTTC.

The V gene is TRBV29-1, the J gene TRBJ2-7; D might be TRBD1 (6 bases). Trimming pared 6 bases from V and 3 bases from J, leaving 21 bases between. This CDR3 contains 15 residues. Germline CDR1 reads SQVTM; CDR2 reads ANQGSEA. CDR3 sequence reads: CSVTTIGRGIYEQYF. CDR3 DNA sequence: TGCAGCGTAACCACAATAGGCAGGGGAATCTACGAGCAGTACTTC.

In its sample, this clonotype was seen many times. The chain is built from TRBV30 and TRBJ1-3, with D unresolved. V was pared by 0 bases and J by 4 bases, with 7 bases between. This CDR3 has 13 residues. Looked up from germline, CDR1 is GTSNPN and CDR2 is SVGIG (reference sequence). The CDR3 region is CAWSVFKGNTIYF. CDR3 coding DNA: TGTGCCTGGAGTGTATTTAAAGGAAACACCATATATTTT. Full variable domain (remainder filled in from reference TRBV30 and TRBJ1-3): SQTIHQWPATLVQPVGSPLSLECTVEGTSNPNLYWYRQAAGRGLQLLFYSVGIGQISSEVPQNLSASRPQDRQFILSSKKLLLSDSGFYLCAWSVFKGNTIYFGEGSWLTVV.

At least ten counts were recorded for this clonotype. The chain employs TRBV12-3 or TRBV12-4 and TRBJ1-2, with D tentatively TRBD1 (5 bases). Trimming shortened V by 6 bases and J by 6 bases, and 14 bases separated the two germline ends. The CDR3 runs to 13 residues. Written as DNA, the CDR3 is TGTGCCAGCAGCCTCCGGGGGGAGGATGGCTACACCTTC. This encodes CASSLRGEDGYTF.

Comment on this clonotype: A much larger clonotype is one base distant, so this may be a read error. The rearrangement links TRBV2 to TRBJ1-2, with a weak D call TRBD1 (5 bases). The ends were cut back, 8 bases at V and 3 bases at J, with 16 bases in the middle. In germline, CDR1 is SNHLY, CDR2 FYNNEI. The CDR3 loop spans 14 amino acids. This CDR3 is CASCASGMDYGYTF. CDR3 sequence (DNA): TGTGCCAGCTGTGCCTCAGGGATGGACTATGGCTACACCTTC.

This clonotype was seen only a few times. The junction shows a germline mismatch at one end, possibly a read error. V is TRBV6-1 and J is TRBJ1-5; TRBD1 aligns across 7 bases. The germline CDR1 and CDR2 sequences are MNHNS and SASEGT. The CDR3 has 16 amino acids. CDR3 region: CASSKAFRGGDGPQHF. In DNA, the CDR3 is TGTGCCAGCAGTAAAGCGTTCCGAGGGGGCGACGGGCCCCAGCATTTT.

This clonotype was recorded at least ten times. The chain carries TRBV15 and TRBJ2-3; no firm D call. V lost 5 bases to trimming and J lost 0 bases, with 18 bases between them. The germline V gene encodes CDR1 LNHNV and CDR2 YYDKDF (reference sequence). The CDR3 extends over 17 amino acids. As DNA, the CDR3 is TGTGCCACCAGCGCCGGGCCGCAAAGACCTAGCACAGATACGCAGTATTTT. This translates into CATSAGPQRPSTDTQYF. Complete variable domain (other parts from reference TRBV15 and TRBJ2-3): DAMVIQNPRYQVTQFGKPVTLSCSQTLNHNVMYWYQQKSSQAPKLLFHYYDKDFNNEADTPDNFQSRRPNTSFCFLDIRSPGLGDTAMYLCATSAGPQRPSTDTQYFGPGTRLTVL.

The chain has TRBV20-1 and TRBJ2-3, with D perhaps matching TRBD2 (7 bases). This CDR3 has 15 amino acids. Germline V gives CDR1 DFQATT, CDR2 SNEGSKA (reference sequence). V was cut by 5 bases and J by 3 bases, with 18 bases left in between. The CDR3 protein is CSASVGGGPTDTQYF. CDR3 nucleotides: TGCAGTGCTTCCGTAGGGGGGGGGCCGACAGATACGCAGTATTTT.

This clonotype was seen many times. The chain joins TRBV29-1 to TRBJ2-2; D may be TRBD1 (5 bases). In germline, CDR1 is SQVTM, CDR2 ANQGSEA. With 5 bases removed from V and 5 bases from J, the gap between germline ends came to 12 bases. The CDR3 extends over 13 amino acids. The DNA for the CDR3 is TGCAGCGTTCACTCAGGGCTGACCGGGGAGCTGTTTTTT. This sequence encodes CSVHSGLTGELFF.

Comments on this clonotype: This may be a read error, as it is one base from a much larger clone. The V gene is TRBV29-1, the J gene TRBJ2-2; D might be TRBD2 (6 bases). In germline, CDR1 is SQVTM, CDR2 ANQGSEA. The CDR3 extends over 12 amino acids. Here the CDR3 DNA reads TGCAGCGTTGCGAAGGGTACCGGGGGGCTGTTTTTT. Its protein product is CSVAKGTGGLFF.

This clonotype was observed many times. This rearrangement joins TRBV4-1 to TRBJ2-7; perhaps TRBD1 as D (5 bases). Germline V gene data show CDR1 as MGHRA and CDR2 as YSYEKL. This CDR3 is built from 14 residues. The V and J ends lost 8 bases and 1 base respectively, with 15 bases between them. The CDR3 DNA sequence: TGCGCCAGCGGAAGATCTACAGGATCCTACGAGCAGTACTTC. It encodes CASGRSTGSYEQYF.

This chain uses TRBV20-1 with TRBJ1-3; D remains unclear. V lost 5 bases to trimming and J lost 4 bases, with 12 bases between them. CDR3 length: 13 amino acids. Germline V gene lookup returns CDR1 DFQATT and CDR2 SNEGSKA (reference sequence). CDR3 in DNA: TGCAGTGCTCACAGTGGGCAGGGAAACACCATATATTTT. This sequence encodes CSAHSGQGNTIYF.

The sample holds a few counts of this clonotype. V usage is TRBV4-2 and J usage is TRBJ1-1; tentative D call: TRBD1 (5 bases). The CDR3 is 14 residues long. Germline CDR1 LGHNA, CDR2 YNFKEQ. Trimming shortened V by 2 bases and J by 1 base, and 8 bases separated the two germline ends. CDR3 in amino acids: CASSQNQGNTEAFF. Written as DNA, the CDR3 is TGTGCCAGCAGCCAAAACCAGGGGAACACTGAAGCTTTCTTT.

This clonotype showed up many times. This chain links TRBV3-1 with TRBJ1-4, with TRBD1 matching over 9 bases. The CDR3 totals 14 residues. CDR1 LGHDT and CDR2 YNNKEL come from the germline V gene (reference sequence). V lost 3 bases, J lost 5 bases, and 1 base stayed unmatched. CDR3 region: CASSQGQGNEKLFF. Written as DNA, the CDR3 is TGTGCCAGCAGCCAGGGACAGGGAAATGAAAAACTGTTTTTT.

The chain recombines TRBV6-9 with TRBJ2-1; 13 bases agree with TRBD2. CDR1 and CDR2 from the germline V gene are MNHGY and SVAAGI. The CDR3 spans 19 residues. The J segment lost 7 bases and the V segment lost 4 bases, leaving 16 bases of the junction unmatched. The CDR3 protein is CASSFQLAGGGGLQNEQFF. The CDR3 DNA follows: TGTGCCAGCAGTTTCCAACTAGCGGGGGGGGGGGGGTTACAGAATGAGCAGTTCTTC.

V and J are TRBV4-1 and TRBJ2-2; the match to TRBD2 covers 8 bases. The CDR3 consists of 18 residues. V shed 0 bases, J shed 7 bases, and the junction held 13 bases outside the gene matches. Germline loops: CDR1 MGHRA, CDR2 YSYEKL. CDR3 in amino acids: CASSQDGGGGSGIGELFF. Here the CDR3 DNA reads TGCGCCAGCAGCCAAGACGGGGGGGGGGGTTCCGGTATCGGGGAGCTGTTTTTT.